The 31 T cell receptor beta chains in this list originate from one sample, sequenced in a study of T cell responses to AZD1222 COVID-19 vaccine. The data were produced by immunoSEQ multiplex PCR, yet TCRdb's version contains in-frame clones alone and is incomplete. The sample comprises around 130,000 clones, 89% of which are singletons, and over 8% rests with the top ten. The input for sequencing was peripheral blood, taken 28 days after the second AZD1222 dose. These receptors all come from an adult who received the AZD1222 COVID-19 vaccine.

The chain employs TRBV11-2 and TRBJ2-2; TRBD1 might be the D (6 bases). The CDR3 has 13 amino acids. Trimming cost V 5 bases and J 8 bases, with 12 bases left between them. The germline V gene has CDR1 SGHAT and CDR2 FQNNGV. The CDR3, as DNA: TGTGCCAGCAGCACCCAGGGGAGTGGGGAGCTGTTTTTT. Translated, it gives CASSTQGSGELFF.

The gene calls are TRBV2 and TRBJ2-1, with TRBD1 matching 10 bases. J lost 5 bases, V lost 3 bases, and 7 bases had no gene match. CDR1 and CDR2 from the germline V gene are SNHLY and FYNNEI. CDR3 size: 16 residues. The DNA for the CDR3 is TGTGCCAGCAGTGACATGACAGGGGGCAGGGACAATGAGCAGTTCTTC. This sequence encodes CASSDMTGGRDNEQFF.

On this clone itself: The final CDR3 position lacks the conserved phenylalanine or tryptophan, pointing to a likely read error. The DNA is left out, because the CDR3 cannot be placed on it with certainty; the CDR3 is given as TCRdb lists it. The chain has TRBV6-1 and TRBJ1-1; TRBD1, as called in the table, went unchecked against the DNA. Counting both end residues, the CDR3 totals 11 amino acids. Germline CDR1 MNHNS, CDR2 SASEGT. Here the CDR3 reads CASSEAGGRGV.

The J gene is TRBJ2-7, the V gene TRBV5-1; possible D gene TRBD2, 6 bases. Germline loops: CDR1 SGHRS, CDR2 YFSETQ. Trimming removed 5 bases at V and 6 bases at J, with 18 bases between. This CDR3 has 14 amino acids. The chain's CDR3 is CASSWGLISLEQYF. CDR3 nucleotides: TGCGCCAGCAGTTGGGGACTCATCTCTCTCGAGCAGTACTTC. The entire variable domain, with the rest obtained from reference TRBV5-1 and TRBJ2-7, is as follows: KAGVTQTPRYLIKTRGQQVTLSCSPISGHRSVSWYQQTPGQGLQFLFEYFSETQRNKGNFPGRFSGRQFSNSRSEMNVSTLELGDSALYLCASSWGLISLEQYFGPGTRLTVT.

A note on this clone: The junction and the germline gene differ at one end; a read error may be behind it. The sample holds other DNA sequences that translate to the same CDR3. The CDR3 DNA is TGTGCCAGCAGTTTGGGACAAAACTATGGCTACACCTTC. Residues: CASSLGQNYGYTF. J is TRBJ1-2 and V is TRBV5-6; TRBD1 might be the D (6 bases). The CDR3 consists of 13 residues. CDR1 and CDR2 (germline): SGHDT, YYEEEE.

The chain employs TRBV4-3 and TRBJ1-1; D call uncertain. CDR3 length equals 14 residues. Germline loops: CDR1 LGHNA, CDR2 YSLEER. Trimming stripped 0 bases from V and 1 base from J, with 6 bases between. CDR3: CASSQDRANTEAFF. The CDR3 DNA is TGCGCCAGCAGCCAAGATAGGGCGAACACTGAAGCTTTCTTT.

The J gene is TRBJ1-5, the V gene TRBV4-2; 8 bases map to TRBD1. The V and J ends lost 0 bases and 3 bases, in that order; junction bases with no gene match: 4. The CDR3 sequence is 16 residues long. CDR1 is LGHNA and CDR2 is YNFKEQ in the germline V gene. CDR3 region: CASSQDNRGANQPQHF. The CDR3 DNA sequence: TGTGCCAGCAGCCAAGATAACAGGGGGGCCAATCAGCCCCAGCATTTT.

J is TRBJ1-6 and V is TRBV14, with unresolved D. CDR1 SGHDN and CDR2 FVKESK come from the germline V gene. The CDR3 has 15 residues. V lost 4 bases and J 1 base, leaving 8 bases between the germline ends. In nucleotides, the CDR3 is TGTGCCAGCAGCCCTCGTTGGTCCTATAATTCACCCCTCCACTTT. It is translated as CASSPRWSYNSPLHF.

The chain has TRBV9 and TRBJ2-7; TRBD2 aligns across 12 bases. V lost 3 bases to trimming and J lost 6 bases; unmatched junction nucleotides: 1. The germline CDR1 and CDR2 sequences are SGDLS and YYNGEE. The CDR3 has 13 residues. CDR3 protein: CASSAGLAGEQYF. Written as DNA, the CDR3 is TGTGCCAGCAGCGCGGGACTAGCGGGCGAGCAGTACTTC.

This clone came up a few times. The chain carries TRBV2 and TRBJ2-1; perhaps TRBD2 as D (5 bases). The CDR3 covers 15 residues. V gave up 3 bases and J gave up 0 bases, with 9 bases separating them. Germline V gene data show CDR1 as SNHLY and CDR2 as FYNNEI. The CDR3 sequence is CASSERVSSYNEQFF. CDR3 nucleotide sequence: TGTGCCAGCAGTGAGCGGGTGAGCTCCTACAATGAGCAGTTCTTC.

This clone was detected only a few times. The chain carries TRBV18 and TRBJ1-1, with D maybe TRBD1 (6 bases). Germline V gives CDR1 KGHSH, CDR2 LQKENI. Trimming removed 0 bases at V and 1 base at J, with 9 bases between. The CDR3 contains 15 residues. The CDR3 spells CASSPPSRGNTEAFF. CDR3 nucleotide sequence: TGTGCCAGCTCACCACCGTCCAGGGGGAACACTGAAGCTTTCTTT.

The gene calls are TRBV5-4 and TRBJ2-1; D perhaps matches TRBD2 (6 bases). Per the germline V gene, CDR1 is SGHNT and CDR2 is YYREEE (reference sequence). The CDR3 is made up of 16 amino acids. The V end lost 0 bases, the J end lost 0 bases, and 10 bases lay between the germline ends. CDR3 sequence: CASSLGAGSSYNEQFF. For the CDR3, the DNA is TGTGCCAGCAGCTTGGGCGCCGGGAGCTCCTACAATGAGCAGTTCTTC.

V gene TRBV9 combines with J gene TRBJ2-2, with D perhaps given as TRBD1 or TRBD2 (5 bases each). The V gene lost 3 bases and the J gene lost 6 bases, with 15 bases spanning the gap. This CDR3 is 15 amino acids long. Looked up from germline, CDR1 is SGDLS and CDR2 is YYNGEE. CDR3 loop: CASSDRDPRAGELFF. In DNA, the CDR3 is TGTGCCAGCAGCGACCGGGACCCTCGCGCCGGGGAGCTGTTTTTT.

The chain employs TRBV18 and TRBJ1-2; maybe TRBD1 (5 bases). V was cut by 0 bases and J by 4 bases, with 9 bases left in between. From germline, CDR1 is KGHSH and CDR2 LQKENI. The CDR3 has 14 amino acids. CDR3 DNA: TGTGCCAGCTCACCACCGGGGCAAGCCTATGGCTACACCTTC. Its translation: CASSPPGQAYGYTF. Full variable domain (outside the CDR3, taken from reference TRBV18 and TRBJ1-2): NAGVMQNPRHLVRRRGQEARLRCSPMKGHSHVYWYRQLPEEGLKFMVYLQKENIIDESGMPKERFSAEFPKEGPSILRIQQVVRGDSAAYFCASSPPGQAYGYTFGSGTRLTVV.

To note about this clone: A junction end diverges from the germline sequence, so it may reflect a read error. The chain recombines TRBV19 with TRBJ1-1; 8 positions agree with TRBD1. CDR3 length equals 11 residues. Per the germline V gene, CDR1 is LNHDA and CDR2 is SQIVND (reference sequence). CDR3 sequence reads: CASRMDREVGF. Written as DNA, the CDR3 is TGTGCCAGTAGGATGGACAGGGAGGTTGGGTTC.

The chain recombines TRBV6-5 with TRBJ2-7; 8 bases fit TRBD2. The CDR3 has 15 amino acids. V shed 2 bases and J 2 bases; nucleotides not matched to a gene: 5. Germline CDR1 and CDR2: MNHEY and SVGAGI. CDR3 coding DNA: TGTGCCAGCAGTTACGCCCCGGGGGGGGCCTACGAGCAGTACTTC. It translates to CASSYAPGGAYEQYF.

The V call is TRBV6-5, the J call TRBJ1-2, with D hard to call. V was trimmed by 0 bases and J by 2 bases, leaving 10 bases between them. CDR1 and CDR2 (germline): MNHEY, SVGAGI. This CDR3 is built from 15 residues. The CDR3: CASSYSTQGNYGYTF. CDR3 nucleotide sequence: TGTGCCAGCAGTTACTCGACTCAAGGGAACTATGGCTACACCTTC.

This clone has only one observation. The chain employs TRBV18 and TRBJ1-1; D gene unclear. Germline values: CDR1 KGHSH, CDR2 LQKENI. The CDR3 loop spans 13 amino acids. Trimming stripped 3 bases from V and 10 bases from J, with 15 bases between. The DNA of the CDR3 is TGTGCCAGCTCACCCGAAAGGAGGGAAAGAGCTTTCTTT. It specifies CASSPERRERAFF. Together with reference TRBV18 and TRBJ1-1, the CDR3 gives the full variable domain: NAGVMQNPRHLVRRRGQEARLRCSPMKGHSHVYWYRQLPEEGLKFMVYLQKENIIDESGMPKERFSAEFPKEGPSILRIQQVVRGDSAAYFCASSPERRERAFFGQGTRLTVV.

The chain couples TRBV30 to TRBJ1-6; D is possibly TRBD1 (6 bases). V was trimmed by 0 bases and J by 2 bases, leaving 14 bases between them. The CDR3 length is 17 residues. CDR1 is GTSNPN and CDR2 is SVGIG in the germline V gene (reference sequence). DNA of the CDR3: TGTGCCTGGAGTGTACGGGGGCAGAGCACCTATAATTCACCCCTCCACTTT. It is translated as CAWSVRGQSTYNSPLHF. The whole variable domain, remainder taken from reference TRBV30 and TRBJ1-6, is SQTIHQWPATLVQPVGSPLSLECTVEGTSNPNLYWYRQAAGRGLQLLFYSVGIGQISSEVPQNLSASRPQDRQFILSSKKLLLSDSGFYLCAWSVRGQSTYNSPLHFGNGTRLTVT.

The chain combines TRBV19 with TRBJ1-2; no definite D call. Deletions cut 10 bases from V and 7 bases from J, with 19 bases between. CDR1 LNHDA and CDR2 SQIVND come from the germline V gene (reference sequence). The CDR3 length is 13 residues. CDR3 bases: TGTGCCACTCTTTCGTCGAGGGTTGCTGGCTACACCTTC. This translates into CATLSSRVAGYTF.

This clone occurred once. The CDR3 nucleotides are TGTGCCAGCAGCTTAGGAGACGGGATTCAAGAGACCCAGTACTTC. Translation gives CASSLGDGIQETQYF. V is TRBV13 and J is TRBJ2-5; TRBD2 is a possible D gene (5 bases). CDR3 length: 15 amino acids. Germline loops: CDR1 PRHDT, CDR2 FYEKMQ (reference sequence). Trimming removed 0 bases from V and 2 bases from J, with 10 bases in between.

The chain couples TRBV7-2 to TRBJ1-2; 7 nucleotides agree with TRBD1. The V gene end was trimmed by 5 bases and the J gene end by 7 bases; junction bases not matched to a gene: 13. CDR1 is SGHTA, CDR2 FQGNSA, per germline. This CDR3 is built from 15 residues. The CDR3 nucleotides are TGTGCCAGCAGCCAACAACCGACAGGGTGGAGTGGCTACACCTTC. Translated, it gives CASSQQPTGWSGYTF.

The J gene is TRBJ1-2, the V gene TRBV18, with 7 bases matching TRBD1. With V trimmed by 3 bases and J by 4 bases, 5 bases remained unmatched. The CDR3 runs to 14 residues. Looked up from germline, CDR1 is KGHSH and CDR2 is LQKENI. CDR3 nucleotide sequence: TGTGCCAGCTCACCCTCACGGGACAGCTATGGCTACACCTTC. Translation: CASSPSRDSYGYTF.

This chain links TRBV7-6 with TRBJ1-2, with 8 bases that match TRBD1. Germline lookup yields CDR1 SGHVS and CDR2 FNYEAQ. The V gene end was trimmed by 0 bases and the J gene end by 8 bases; junction bases not matched to a gene: 8. The CDR3 extends over 15 amino acids. The CDR3 sequence: CASSLAGQGYRGYTF. DNA for the CDR3: TGTGCCAGCAGCTTAGCCGGACAGGGATATAGGGGCTACACCTTC.

The chain carries TRBV7-9 and TRBJ2-2, with a possible D match to TRBD2 (5 bases). The germline gives CDR1 SEHNR, CDR2 FQNEAQ (reference sequence). Trimming left V 4 bases short and J 5 bases short, with 8 bases between. This CDR3 is built from 13 residues. The CDR3 nucleotides are TGTGCCAGCAGCTGGACTGTTACCGGGGAGCTGTTTTTT. This gives the protein CASSWTVTGELFF. Using reference TRBV7-9 and TRBJ2-2 for the parts outside the CDR3, the full variable domain is DTGVSQNPRHKITKRGQNVTFRCDPISEHNRLYWYRQTLGQGPEFLTYFQNEAQLEKSRLLSDRFSAERPKGSFSTLEIQRTEQGDSAMYLCASSWTVTGELFFGEGSRLTVL.

V usage is TRBV29-1 and J usage is TRBJ1-2; D unclear. The germline gives CDR1 SQVTM, CDR2 ANQGSEA. The CDR3 is made up of 14 amino acids. V lost 4 bases to trimming and J lost 8 bases, with 20 bases between them. The CDR3: CSVGPLGSAMGYTF. The DNA of the CDR3 is TGCAGCGTTGGGCCTTTGGGCAGCGCTATGGGCTACACCTTC.

This chain links TRBV6-2 or TRBV6-3 with TRBJ1-5; 8 bases align to TRBD1. V lost 6 bases, J lost 4 bases, and 14 bases stayed unmatched. CDR1 and CDR2 (germline): MNHEY, SVGEGT. The CDR3 is 17 residues long. CDR3 sequence (DNA): TGTGCCAGCAGCAATATCCCGGGACAGGTTCCTAATCAGCCCCAGCATTTT. This codes for CASSNIPGQVPNQPQHF.

V gene TRBV7-7 combines with J gene TRBJ2-5; a possible D gene is TRBD1 (5 bases). Trimming cost V 5 bases and J 0 bases, with 7 bases left between them. CDR1 and CDR2 from the germline V gene are SSHAT and FNYEAQ (reference sequence). The CDR3 sequence is 13 residues long. CDR3 nucleotides: TGTGCCAGCAGCCCAGGGTACCAAGAGACCCAGTACTTC. Translation gives CASSPGYQETQYF.

This clone came up once. The rearrangement uses TRBV25-1 and TRBJ1-1, with D hard to call. Germline V CDR1 and CDR2: MGHDK, SYGVNS. The ends were cut back, 1 base at V and 0 bases at J, with 9 bases in the middle. The CDR3 is 15 residues long. This CDR3 is CASSELPGVNTEAFF. The CDR3 nucleotides read TGTGCCAGCAGTGAATTGCCAGGCGTGAACACTGAAGCTTTCTTT.

This clone is a singleton in its sample. The J gene is TRBJ1-1, the V gene TRBV4-3; no clear D. The CDR3 length is 15 residues. From germline, CDR1 is LGHNA and CDR2 YSLEER. Trimming cost V 4 bases and J 1 base, with 13 bases left between them. CDR3 sequence (DNA): TGCGCCAGCAGCCCAAGAGCTCACGGGAACACTGAAGCTTTCTTT. Translated: CASSPRAHGNTEAFF.

The chain joins TRBV19 to TRBJ1-2; 9 bases are a match to TRBD1. The trim removed 3 bases at V and 8 bases at J, leaving 13 bases unmatched. The CDR3 spans 16 residues. Germline V gene lookup returns CDR1 LNHDA and CDR2 SQIVND (reference sequence). CDR3 region: CASSMAPGQGGIGYTF. As DNA, the CDR3 is TGTGCCAGTAGTATGGCCCCGGGACAGGGAGGTATCGGCTACACCTTC. The full variable domain, its missing parts supplied by reference TRBV19 and TRBJ1-2, is DGGITQSPKYLFRKEGQNVTLSCEQNLNHDAMYWYRQDPGQGLRLIYYSQIVNDFQKGDIAEGYSVSREKKESFPLTVTSAQKNPTAFYLCASSMAPGQGGIGYTFGSGTRLTVV.